The 11 T cell receptor beta chains given below trace back to one sample, sequenced in a study of shared clonotypes between healthy human individuals. The assay was immunoSEQ multiplex PCR, and TCRdb's table has in-frame clones only and misses some. In the table there are 2 million to 2.5 million clones, approximately 94% of which are singletons. The sample comprised naive CD4+ T cells sorted from blood. Subset given: CD45RA+ positively selected. The receptors come from a man between 18 and 29 years old in good health.

The J gene is TRBJ2-5, the V gene TRBV5-1; the match to TRBD2 covers 7 bases. CDR3 length: 14 residues. CDR1 and CDR2 from the germline V gene are SGHRS and YFSETQ. Trimming took 4 bases from V and 3 from J; bases not matched to a gene: 6. For the CDR3, the DNA is TGCGCCAGCAGCGAGACTAGCCGAAAAGAGACCCAGTACTTC. The encoded protein is CASSETSRKETQYF.

V is TRBV5-4 and J is TRBJ1-3; no clear D. The CDR3 consists of 14 residues. Germline CDR1 SGHNT, CDR2 YYREEE (reference sequence). Trimming removed 2 bases at V and 4 bases at J, with 10 bases between. CDR3 nucleotides: TGTGCCAGCAGCTTCGAGACAACGGGAAACACCATATATTTT. This translates into CASSFETTGNTIYF.

This clone has only one observation. The chain carries TRBV6-5 and TRBJ1-1; tentative D call: TRBD1 (5 bases). CDR1 and CDR2 from the germline V gene are MNHEY and SVGAGI. This CDR3 spans 14 amino acids. The germline V and J ends were trimmed by 6 bases and 1 base, with 12 bases remaining between them. CDR3 sequence: CASRAVGGNTEAFF. In DNA, the CDR3 is TGTGCCAGCAGGGCTGTGGGGGGGAACACTGAAGCTTTCTTT.

This sequence joins TRBV4-3 and TRBJ1-2; 10 bases match TRBD1. This CDR3 is 14 amino acids long. V lost 3 bases to trimming and J lost 6 bases; unmatched junction nucleotides: 4. Germline loops: CDR1 LGHNA, CDR2 YSLEER. This chain's CDR3 is CASSHLGQGNGYTF. The CDR3 nucleotides are TGCGCCAGCAGCCACTTGGGACAGGGGAATGGCTACACCTTC.

J is TRBJ2-7 and V is TRBV5-1; 8 positions agree with TRBD1. The CDR3 length is 14 residues. V was clipped by 2 bases and J by 2 bases; unmatched bases: 3. The V gene's germline CDR1 is SGHRS and CDR2 YFSETQ. The CDR3 is CASSFTGGPYEQYF. CDR3 DNA: TGCGCCAGCAGCTTTACAGGGGGGCCCTACGAGCAGTACTTC.

The chain recombines TRBV9 with TRBJ1-2; 9 bases fit TRBD1. V was clipped by 4 bases and J by 4 bases; unmatched bases: 8. The CDR3 has 15 amino acids. Per germline, CDR1 SGDLS and CDR2 YYNGEE. The CDR3 DNA is TGTGCCAGCAGCCCCGGACAGGGGAGAGGCTATGGCTACACCTTC. This gives the protein CASSPGQGRGYGYTF. Supplemented by reference TRBV9 and TRBJ1-2, the full variable domain reads DSGVTQTPKHLITATGQRVTLRCSPRSGDLSVYWYQQSLDQGLQFLIQYYNGEERAKGNILERFSAQQFPDLHSELNLSSLELGDSALYFCASSPGQGRGYGYTFGSGTRLTVV.

The chain carries TRBV2 and TRBJ2-5, with 9 bases fitting TRBD1. The V gene's germline CDR1 is SNHLY and CDR2 FYNNEI. This CDR3 contains 15 residues. Trimming at V came to 7 bases and at J to 4 bases, leaving 10 bases not matched to a gene. CDR3: CASNGGGQGSETQYF. DNA for the CDR3: TGTGCCAGCAACGGCGGCGGACAGGGGTCAGAGACCCAGTACTTC.

The genes are TRBV7-2 and TRBJ2-5; the D gene is possibly TRBD2 (6 bases). This CDR3 is built from 12 residues. Germline V gene data show CDR1 as SGHTA and CDR2 as FQGNSA. V was pared by 6 bases and J by 6 bases, with 11 bases between. CDR3: CASRFGGQTQYF. CDR3 DNA sequence: TGTGCCAGCAGGTTCGGGGGTCAGACCCAGTACTTC. The full variable domain, completed using reference TRBV7-2 and TRBJ2-5, is GAGVSQSPSNKVTEKGKDVELRCDPISGHTALYWYRQSLGQGLEFLIYFQGNSAPDKSGLPSDRFSAERTGGSVSTLTIQRTQQEDSAVYLCASRFGGQTQYFGPGTRLLVL.

The rearrangement links TRBV5-1 to TRBJ2-3, with D perhaps matching TRBD2 (7 bases). There are 15 residues in the CDR3. Trimming pared 3 bases from V and 6 bases from J, leaving 17 bases between. Germline CDR1 SGHRS, CDR2 YFSETQ. CDR3 DNA: TGCGCCAGCAGCTCTCTAGGGGGGGCCGTGGATACGCAGTATTTT. Translated: CASSSLGGAVDTQYF.

This clone has just one count. The chain couples TRBV5-1 to TRBJ1-6; possibly TRBD1 for D (6 bases). The CDR3 totals 18 residues. The V gene lost 0 bases and the J gene lost 5 bases, with 18 bases spanning the gap. Per the germline V gene, CDR1 is SGHRS and CDR2 is YFSETQ. CDR3 bases: TGCGCCAGCAGCTTGGCCCGGGGGCTCCAGGGCCATAATTCACCCCTCCACTTT. Residues: CASSLARGLQGHNSPLHF.

The rearrangement links TRBV5-8 to TRBJ2-5; D unresolved. V gave up 4 bases and J gave up 9 bases, with 25 bases separating them. The CDR3 is 16 amino acids. Germline V gene data show CDR1 as SGHTS and CDR2 as YDEGEE. The CDR3 region is CASSPVQGLRSWAQYF. For the CDR3, the DNA is TGTGCCAGCAGCCCCGTTCAAGGGCTGCGGTCTTGGGCCCAGTACTTC.